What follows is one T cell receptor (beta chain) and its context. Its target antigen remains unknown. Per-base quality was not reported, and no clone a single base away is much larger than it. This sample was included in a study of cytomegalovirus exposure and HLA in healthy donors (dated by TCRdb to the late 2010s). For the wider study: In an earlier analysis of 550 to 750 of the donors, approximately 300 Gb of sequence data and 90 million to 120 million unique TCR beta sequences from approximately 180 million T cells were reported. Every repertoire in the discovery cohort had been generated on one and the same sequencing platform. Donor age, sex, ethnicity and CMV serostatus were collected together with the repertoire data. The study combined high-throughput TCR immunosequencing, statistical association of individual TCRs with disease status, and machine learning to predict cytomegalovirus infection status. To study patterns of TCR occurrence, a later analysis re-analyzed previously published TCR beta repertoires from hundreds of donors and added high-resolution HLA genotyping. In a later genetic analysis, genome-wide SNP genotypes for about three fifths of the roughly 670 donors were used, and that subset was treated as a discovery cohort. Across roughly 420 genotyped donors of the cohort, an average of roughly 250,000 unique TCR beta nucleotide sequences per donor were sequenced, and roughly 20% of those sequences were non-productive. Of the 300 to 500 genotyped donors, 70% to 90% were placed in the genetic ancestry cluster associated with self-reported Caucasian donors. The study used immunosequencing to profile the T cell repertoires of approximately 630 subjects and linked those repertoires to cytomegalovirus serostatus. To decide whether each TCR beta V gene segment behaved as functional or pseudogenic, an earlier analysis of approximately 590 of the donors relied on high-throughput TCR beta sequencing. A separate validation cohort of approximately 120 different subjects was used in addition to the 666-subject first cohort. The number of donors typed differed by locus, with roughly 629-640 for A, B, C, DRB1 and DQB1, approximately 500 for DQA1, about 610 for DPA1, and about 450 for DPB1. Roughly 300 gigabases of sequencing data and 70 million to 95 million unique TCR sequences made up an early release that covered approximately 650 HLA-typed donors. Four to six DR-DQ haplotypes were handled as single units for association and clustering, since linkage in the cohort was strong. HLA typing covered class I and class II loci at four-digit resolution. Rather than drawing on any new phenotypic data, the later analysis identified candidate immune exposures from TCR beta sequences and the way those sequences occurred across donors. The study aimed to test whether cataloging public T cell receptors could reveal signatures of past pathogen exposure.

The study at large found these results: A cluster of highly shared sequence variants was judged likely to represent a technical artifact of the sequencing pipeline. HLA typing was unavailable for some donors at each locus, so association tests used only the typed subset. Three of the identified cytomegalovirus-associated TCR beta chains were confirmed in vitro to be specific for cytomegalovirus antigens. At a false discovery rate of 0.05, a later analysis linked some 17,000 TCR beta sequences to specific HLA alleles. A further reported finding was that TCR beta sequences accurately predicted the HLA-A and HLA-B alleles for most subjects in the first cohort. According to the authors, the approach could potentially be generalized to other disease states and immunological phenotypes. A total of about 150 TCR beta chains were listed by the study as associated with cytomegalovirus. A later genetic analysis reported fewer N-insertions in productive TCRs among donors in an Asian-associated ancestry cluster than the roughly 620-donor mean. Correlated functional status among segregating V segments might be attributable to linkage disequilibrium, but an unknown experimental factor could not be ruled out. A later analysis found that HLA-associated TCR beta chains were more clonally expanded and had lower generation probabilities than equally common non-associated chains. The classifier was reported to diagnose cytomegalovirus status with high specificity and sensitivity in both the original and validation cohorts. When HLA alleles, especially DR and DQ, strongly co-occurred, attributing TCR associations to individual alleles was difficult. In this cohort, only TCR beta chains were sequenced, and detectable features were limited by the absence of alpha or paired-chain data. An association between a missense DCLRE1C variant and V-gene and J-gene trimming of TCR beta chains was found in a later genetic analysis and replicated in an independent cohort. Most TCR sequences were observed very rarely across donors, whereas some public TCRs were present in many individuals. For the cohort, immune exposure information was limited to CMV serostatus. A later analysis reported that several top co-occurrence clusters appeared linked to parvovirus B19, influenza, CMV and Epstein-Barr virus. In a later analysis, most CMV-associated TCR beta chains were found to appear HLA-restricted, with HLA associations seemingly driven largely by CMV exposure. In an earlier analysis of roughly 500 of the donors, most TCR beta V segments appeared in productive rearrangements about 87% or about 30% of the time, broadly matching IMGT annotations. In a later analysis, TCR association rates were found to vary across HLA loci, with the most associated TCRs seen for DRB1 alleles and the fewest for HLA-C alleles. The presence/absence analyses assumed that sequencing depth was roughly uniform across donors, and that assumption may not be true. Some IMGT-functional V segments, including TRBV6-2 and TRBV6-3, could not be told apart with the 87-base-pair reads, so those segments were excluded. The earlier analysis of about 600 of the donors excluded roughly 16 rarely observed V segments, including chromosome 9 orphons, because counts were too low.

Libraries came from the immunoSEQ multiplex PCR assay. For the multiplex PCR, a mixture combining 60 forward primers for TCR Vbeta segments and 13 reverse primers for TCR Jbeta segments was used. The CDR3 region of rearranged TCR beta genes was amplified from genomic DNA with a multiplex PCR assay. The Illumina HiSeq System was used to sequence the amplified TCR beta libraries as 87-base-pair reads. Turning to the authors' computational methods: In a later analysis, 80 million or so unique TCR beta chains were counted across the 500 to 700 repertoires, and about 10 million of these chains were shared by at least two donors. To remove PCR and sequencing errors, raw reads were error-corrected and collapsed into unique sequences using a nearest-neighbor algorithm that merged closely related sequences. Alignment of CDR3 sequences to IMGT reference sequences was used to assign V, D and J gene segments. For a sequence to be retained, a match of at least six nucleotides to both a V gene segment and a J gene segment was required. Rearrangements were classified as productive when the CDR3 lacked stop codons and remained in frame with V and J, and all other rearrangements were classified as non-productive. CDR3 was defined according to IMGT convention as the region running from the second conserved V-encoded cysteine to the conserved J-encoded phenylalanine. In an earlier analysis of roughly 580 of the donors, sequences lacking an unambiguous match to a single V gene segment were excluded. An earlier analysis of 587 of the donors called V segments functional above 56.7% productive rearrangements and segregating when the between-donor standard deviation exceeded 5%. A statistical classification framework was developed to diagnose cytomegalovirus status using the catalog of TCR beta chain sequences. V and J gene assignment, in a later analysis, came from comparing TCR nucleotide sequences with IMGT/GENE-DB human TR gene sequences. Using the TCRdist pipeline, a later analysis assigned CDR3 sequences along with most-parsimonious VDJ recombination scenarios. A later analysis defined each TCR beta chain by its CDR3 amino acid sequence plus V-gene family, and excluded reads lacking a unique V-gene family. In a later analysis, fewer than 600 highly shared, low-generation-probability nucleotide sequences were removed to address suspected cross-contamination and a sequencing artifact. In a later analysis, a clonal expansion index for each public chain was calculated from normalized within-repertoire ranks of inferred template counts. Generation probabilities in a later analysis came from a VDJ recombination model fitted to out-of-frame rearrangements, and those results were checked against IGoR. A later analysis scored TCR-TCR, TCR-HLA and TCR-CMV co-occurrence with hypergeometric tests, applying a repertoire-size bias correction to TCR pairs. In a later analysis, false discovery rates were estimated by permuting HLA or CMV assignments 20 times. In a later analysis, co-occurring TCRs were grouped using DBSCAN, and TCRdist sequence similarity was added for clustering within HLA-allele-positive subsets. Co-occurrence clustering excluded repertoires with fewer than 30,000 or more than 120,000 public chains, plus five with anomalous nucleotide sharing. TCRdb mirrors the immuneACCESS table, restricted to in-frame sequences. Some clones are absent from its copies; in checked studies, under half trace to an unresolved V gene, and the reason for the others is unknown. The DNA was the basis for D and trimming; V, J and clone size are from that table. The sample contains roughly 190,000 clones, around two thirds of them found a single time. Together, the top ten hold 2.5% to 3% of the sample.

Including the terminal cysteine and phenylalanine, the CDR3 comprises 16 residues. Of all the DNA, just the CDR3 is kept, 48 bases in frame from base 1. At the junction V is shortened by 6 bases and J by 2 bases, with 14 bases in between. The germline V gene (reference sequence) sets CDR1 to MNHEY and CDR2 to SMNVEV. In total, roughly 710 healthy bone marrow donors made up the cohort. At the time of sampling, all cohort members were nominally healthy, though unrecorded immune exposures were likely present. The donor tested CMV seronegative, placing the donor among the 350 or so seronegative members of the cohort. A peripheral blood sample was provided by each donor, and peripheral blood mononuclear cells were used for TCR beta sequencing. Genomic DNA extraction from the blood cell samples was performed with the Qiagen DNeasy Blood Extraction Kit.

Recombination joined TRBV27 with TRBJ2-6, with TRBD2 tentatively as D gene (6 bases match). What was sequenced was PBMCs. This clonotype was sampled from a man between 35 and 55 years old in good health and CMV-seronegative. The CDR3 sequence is CASRNSGSAGANVLTF. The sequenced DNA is TGTGCCAGCAGAAATTCCGGGAGCGCTGGGGCCAACGTCCTGACTTTC.